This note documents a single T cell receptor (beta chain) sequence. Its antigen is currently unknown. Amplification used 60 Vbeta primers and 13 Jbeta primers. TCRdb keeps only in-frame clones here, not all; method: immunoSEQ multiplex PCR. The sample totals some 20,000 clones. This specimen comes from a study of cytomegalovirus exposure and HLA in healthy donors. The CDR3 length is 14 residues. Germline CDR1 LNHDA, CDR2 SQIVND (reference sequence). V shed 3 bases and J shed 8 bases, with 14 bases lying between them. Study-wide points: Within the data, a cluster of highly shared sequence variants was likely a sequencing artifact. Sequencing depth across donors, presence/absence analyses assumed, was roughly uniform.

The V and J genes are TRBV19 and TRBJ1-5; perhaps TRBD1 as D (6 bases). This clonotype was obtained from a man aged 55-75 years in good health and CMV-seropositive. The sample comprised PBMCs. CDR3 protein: CASSIGGRKEPQHF. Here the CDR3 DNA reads TGTGCCAGTAGTATTGGGGGCCGTAAGGAGCCCCAGCATTTT.